A single TCR beta chain is shown here with its context. This clonotype was observed a few times. Its antigen is currently not known. Base qualities are not at hand, and no much larger clone is one base apart. The junction shows trimming of 9 bases on V and 5 bases on J, and the gene matches do not reach 4 bases of it. From the germline V gene, CDR1 is KGHDR and CDR2 is SFDVKD. From cysteine to phenylalanine, the CDR3 is 14 amino acids long. The retained sequence is limited to the CDR3, 42 bases, with the frame set at the first base. Receptor libraries were prepared by RACE. Data came from a NextSeq 500. Library preparation attached unique molecular identifiers to individual cDNA molecules for quantitative, reproducible TCR counting. For every blood RNA sample, sequencing covered both the TCR alpha and TCR beta chains. Per the authors' processing: A median of around 96,000 TCRs per sample was observed, with a range of roughly 20,000 to 750,000. V, J and CDR3 annotation of the TCR reads was carried out using the Decombinator software suite. Every sample was subsampled to the same number of TCRs (28,000) for the PS versus PT1 abundance plots. Expanded TCRs were defined as absent before sensitization and observed at least eight times at the 2-week time point. TCRdb passed the public sequencing reads through fastp at Q25 and MiXCR, retaining productive beta sequences. A single entry per CDR3 protein holds the most common genes and DNA from its merged rows. The V and J calls shown here were made by TCRdb, not taken from the authors' results. Recorded for this sample are about 140,000 distinct CDR3 sequences; approximately 10% of them occurred a single time. The top ten clonotypes cover less than 1.5% of the sample.

The entry originates in a study of human T cells and chemical hapten exposure (dated by TCRdb to about 2021). Turning to the overall study: For sensitization, 2% DPC in acetone was applied to a roughly 2 cm by roughly 2 cm area of upper inner arm skin. Patch testing was performed on the upper back with Finn chambers containing 0.01% DPC, and the patch tests were scored after 6 days according to International Contact Dermatitis Research Group standards. Weekly therapeutic DPC doses were additionally applied to the scalp of patients throughout the roughly 23-week study period. Blood was sampled from patients pre-sensitization (week 0) and at 2, 6 and about 24 weeks after DPC sensitization. The mostly female patient cohort included alopecia areata with under or over 50% scalp involvement, alopecia totalis and alopecia universalis. The study tracked peripheral blood TCR repertoire changes in vivo during primary and secondary sensitization to the hapten diphenylcyclopropenone (DPC) in alopecia patients. Libraries were pooled for sequencing, and variation in per-sample TCR yields was attributed mainly to small differences in library volumes within the pool. Blood for TCR sequencing was provided by twenty-nine alopecia patients at one to four time points (pre-sensitization, 2, 6 and 24 weeks). Results and caveats for the whole study, not just this receptor: Significantly more large CDR3 similarity clusters were formed by expanded TCRs than by pre-sensitization or healthy control sets, consistent with antigen-driven responses. Alopecia, a presumed autoimmune disease, was present in all patients, so the immune response of the patients might differ from that of healthy individuals. Patch test score correlated positively with the number of PT1 expanded TCRs, reaching significance at thresholds 8, 16 and 32 but not at 4. DPC sensitization did not change the number of TCRs with a frequency above 1 in 1000, and there was no evidence of changes in global repertoire structure. After repeated subsampling, changes were observed in the strength of the expansion versus patch-test correlation and in the threshold at which the correlation became significant.

This specimen's time point label, per the study, means: patch test 2, 6 weeks after DPC sensitization. The treatment or condition label on this specimen signifies: therapeutic diphenylcyclopropenone sensitization with weekly scalp DPC. At every patch-test visit, the blood draw took place before the patch test was put on. Patients were eligible if aged 18 to 70, diagnosed with alopecia and judged suitable for DPC therapy, and pregnant patients were excluded. Total RNA was extracted from unfractionated whole blood that had been collected in Tempus Blood RNA tubes. The TCR originated in a woman in her forties or fifties with alopecia areata. Some clones in this sample may be carry-over from other donors' samples. This receptor chain uses TRBV24-1 and TRBJ2-5, with 14 middle bases fitting TRBD2. Sample: whole blood, taken in connection with sensitization to the hapten diphenylcyclopropenone (DPC). In nucleotides, the sequence is TGTGCCACCGGGACTAGCGGGAGTAAGGAGACCCAGTACTTC. Its translation reads: CATGTSGSKETQYF.